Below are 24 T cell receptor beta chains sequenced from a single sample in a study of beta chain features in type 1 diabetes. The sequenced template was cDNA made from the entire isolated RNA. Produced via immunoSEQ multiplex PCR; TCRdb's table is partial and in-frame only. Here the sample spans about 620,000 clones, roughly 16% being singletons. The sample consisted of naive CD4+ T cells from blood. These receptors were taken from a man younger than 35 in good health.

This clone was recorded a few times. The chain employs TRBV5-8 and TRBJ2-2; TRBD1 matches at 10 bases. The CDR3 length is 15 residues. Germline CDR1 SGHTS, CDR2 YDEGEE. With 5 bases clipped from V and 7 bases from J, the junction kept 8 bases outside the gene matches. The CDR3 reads CASRTGQGHGGELFF. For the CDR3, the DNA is TGTGCCAGCAGAACGGGACAGGGGCACGGCGGGGAGCTGTTTTTT.

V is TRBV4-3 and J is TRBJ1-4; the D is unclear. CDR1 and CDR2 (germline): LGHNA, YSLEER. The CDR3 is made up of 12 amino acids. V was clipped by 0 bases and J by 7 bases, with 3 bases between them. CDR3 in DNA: TGCGCCAGCAGCCAAGAAGGTGAAAAACTGTTTTTT. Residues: CASSQEGEKLFF.

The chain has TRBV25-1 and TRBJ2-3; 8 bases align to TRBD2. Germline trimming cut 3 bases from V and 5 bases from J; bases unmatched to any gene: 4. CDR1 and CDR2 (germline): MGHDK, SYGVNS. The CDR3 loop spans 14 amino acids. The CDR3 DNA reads TGTGCCAGCAGTGATAGCGGGATAGGAGATACGCAGTATTTT. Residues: CASSDSGIGDTQYF.

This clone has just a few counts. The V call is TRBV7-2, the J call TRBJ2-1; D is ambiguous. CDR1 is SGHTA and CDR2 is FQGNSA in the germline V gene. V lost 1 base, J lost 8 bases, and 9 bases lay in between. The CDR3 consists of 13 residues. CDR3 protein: CASSLDREDEQFF. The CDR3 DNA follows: TGTGCCAGCAGCTTAGATAGGGAAGATGAGCAGTTCTTC.

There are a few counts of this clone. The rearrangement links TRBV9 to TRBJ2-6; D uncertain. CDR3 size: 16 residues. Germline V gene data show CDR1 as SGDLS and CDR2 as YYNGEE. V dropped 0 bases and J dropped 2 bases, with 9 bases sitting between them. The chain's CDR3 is CASSVVRRTGANVLTF. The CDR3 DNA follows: TGTGCCAGCAGCGTAGTTAGAAGAACTGGGGCCAACGTCCTGACTTTC.

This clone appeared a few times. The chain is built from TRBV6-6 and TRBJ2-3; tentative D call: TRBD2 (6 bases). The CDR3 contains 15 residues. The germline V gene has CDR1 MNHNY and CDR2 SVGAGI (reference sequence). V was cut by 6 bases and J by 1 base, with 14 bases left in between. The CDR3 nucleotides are TGTGCCAGCAGCATGGGGGGAGCCGGCACAGATACGCAGTATTTT. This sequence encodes CASSMGGAGTDTQYF.

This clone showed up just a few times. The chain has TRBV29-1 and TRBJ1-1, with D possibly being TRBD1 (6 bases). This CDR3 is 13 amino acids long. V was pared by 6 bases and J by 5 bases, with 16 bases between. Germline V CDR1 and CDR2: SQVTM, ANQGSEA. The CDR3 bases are TGCAGCGTCCAGGGGCTTTTAATGACTGAAGCTTTCTTT. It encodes CSVQGLLMTEAFF. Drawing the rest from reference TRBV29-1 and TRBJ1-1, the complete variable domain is SAVISQKPSRDICQRGTSLTIQCQVDSQVTMMFWYRQQPGQSLTLIATANQGSEATYESGFVIDKFPISRPNLTFSTLTVSNMSPEDSSIYLCSVQGLLMTEAFFGQGTRLTVV.

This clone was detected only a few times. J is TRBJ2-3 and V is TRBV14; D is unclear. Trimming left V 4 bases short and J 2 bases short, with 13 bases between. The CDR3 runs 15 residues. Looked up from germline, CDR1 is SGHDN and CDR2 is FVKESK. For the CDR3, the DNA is TGTGCCAGCAGCCGCCAGCAGACCTACACAGATACGCAGTATTTT. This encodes CASSRQQTYTDTQYF.

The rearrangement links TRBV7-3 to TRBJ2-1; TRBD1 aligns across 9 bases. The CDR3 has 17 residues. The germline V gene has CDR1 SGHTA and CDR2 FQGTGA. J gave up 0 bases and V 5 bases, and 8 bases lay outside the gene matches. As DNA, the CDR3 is TGTGCCAGCAGCGGTAGAGGACAGGGGAGCTCCTACAATGAGCAGTTCTTC. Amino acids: CASSGRGQGSSYNEQFF.

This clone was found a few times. CDR3 DNA: TGTGCCACCAGCAGAGGACAAGCTGGAAACACCATATATTTT. Translating it yields CATSRGQAGNTIYF. The V and J genes are TRBV15 and TRBJ1-3; no definite D call. CDR3 length equals 14 residues. The V gene lost 1 base and the J gene lost 2 bases, with 6 bases spanning the gap. Germline V gene data show CDR1 as LNHNV and CDR2 as YYDKDF (reference sequence).

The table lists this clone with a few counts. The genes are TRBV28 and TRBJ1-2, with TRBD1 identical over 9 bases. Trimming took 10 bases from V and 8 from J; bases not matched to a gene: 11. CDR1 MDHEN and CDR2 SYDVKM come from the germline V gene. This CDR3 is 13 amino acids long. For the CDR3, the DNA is TGTGCCACCACCTGGCTTGGGACAGGGGGCTACACCTTC. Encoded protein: CATTWLGTGGYTF.

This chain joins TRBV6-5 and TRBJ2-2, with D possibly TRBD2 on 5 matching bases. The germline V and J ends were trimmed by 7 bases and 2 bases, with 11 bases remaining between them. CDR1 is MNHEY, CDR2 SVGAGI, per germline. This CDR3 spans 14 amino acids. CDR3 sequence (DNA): TGTGCCAGCAACGCGGGCAGAAACACCGGGGAGCTGTTTTTT. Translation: CASNAGRNTGELFF.

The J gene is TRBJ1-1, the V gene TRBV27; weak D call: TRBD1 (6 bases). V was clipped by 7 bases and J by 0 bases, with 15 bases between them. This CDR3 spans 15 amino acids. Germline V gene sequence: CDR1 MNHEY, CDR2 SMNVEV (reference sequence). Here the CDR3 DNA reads TGTGCCAGCACCCGAAGGGGACACCTGAACACTGAAGCTTTCTTT. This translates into CASTRRGHLNTEAFF.

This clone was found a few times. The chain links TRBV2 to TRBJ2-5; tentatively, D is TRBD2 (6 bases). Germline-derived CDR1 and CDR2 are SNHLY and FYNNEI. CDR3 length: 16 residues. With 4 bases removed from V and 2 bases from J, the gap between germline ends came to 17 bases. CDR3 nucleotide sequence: TGTGCCAGCAGTGGGGGCTGGCGGGGCCAACAAGAGACCCAGTACTTC. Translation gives CASSGGWRGQQETQYF.

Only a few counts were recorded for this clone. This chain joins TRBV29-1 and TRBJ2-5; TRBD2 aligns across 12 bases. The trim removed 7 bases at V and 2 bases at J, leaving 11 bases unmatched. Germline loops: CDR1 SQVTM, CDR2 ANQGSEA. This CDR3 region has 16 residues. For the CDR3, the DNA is TGCAGCGCCCAGAAGCACCTAGCGGGAGGGCAAGAGACCCAGTACTTC. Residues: CSAQKHLAGGQETQYF.

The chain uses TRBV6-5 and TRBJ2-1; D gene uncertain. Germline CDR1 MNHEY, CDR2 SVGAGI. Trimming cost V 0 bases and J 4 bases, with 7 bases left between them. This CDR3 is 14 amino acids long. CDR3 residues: CASSYSPTYNEQFF. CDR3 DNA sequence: TGTGCCAGCAGTTACTCTCCGACATACAATGAGCAGTTCTTC.

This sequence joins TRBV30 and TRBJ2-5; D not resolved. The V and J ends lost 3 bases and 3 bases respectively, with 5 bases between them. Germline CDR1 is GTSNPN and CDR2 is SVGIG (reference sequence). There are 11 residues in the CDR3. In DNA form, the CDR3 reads TGTGCCTGGAGCAGCGAAGAGACCCAGTACTTC. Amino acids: CAWSSEETQYF.

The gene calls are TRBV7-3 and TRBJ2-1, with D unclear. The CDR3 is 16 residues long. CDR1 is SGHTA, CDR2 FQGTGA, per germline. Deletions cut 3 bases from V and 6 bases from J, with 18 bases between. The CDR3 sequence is CASSLAGLLTGNEQFF. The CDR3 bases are TGTGCCAGCAGCTTGGCCGGGCTTCTCACGGGCAATGAGCAGTTCTTC.

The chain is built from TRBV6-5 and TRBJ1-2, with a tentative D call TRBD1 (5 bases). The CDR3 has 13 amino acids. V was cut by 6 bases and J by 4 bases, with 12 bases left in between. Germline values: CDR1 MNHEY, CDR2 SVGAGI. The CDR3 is CASSPGLLYGYTF. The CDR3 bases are TGTGCCAGCAGCCCGGGACTACTCTATGGCTACACCTTC.

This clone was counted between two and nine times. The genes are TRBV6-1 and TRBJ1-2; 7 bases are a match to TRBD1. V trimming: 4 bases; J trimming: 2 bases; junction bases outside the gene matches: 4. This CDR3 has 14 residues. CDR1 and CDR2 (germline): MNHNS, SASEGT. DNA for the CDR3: TGTGCCAGCAGTGCACAGGGGTGGAACTATGGCTACACCTTC. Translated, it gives CASSAQGWNYGYTF.

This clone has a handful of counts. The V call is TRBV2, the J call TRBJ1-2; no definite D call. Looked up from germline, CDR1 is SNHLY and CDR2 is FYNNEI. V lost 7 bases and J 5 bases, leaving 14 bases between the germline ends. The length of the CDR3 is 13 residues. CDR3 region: CASTGPQEYGYTF. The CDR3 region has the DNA TGTGCCAGCACCGGGCCACAAGAGTATGGCTACACCTTC.

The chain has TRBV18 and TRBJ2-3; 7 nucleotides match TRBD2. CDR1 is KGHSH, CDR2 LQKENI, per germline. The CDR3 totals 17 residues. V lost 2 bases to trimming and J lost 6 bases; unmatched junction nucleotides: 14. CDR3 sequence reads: CASSPFPPLAGLDTQYF. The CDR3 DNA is TGTGCCAGCTCACCATTTCCCCCGTTAGCGGGCTTGGATACGCAGTATTTT.

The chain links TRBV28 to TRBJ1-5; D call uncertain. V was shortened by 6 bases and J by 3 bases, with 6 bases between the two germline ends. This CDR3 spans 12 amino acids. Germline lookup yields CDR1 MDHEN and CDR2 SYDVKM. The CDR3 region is CASRPNNQPQHF. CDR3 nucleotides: TGTGCCAGCAGACCCAACAATCAGCCCCAGCATTTT.

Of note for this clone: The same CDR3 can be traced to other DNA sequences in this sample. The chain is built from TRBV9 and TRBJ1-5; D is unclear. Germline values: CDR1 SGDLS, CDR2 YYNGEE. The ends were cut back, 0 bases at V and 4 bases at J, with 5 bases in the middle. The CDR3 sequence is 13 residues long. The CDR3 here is CASSVDRNQPQHF. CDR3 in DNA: TGTGCCAGCAGCGTAGACCGGAATCAGCCCCAGCATTTT. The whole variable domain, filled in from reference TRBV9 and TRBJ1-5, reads DSGVTQTPKHLITATGQRVTLRCSPRSGDLSVYWYQQSLDQGLQFLIQYYNGEERAKGNILERFSAQQFPDLHSELNLSSLELGDSALYFCASSVDRNQPQHFGDGTRLSIL.